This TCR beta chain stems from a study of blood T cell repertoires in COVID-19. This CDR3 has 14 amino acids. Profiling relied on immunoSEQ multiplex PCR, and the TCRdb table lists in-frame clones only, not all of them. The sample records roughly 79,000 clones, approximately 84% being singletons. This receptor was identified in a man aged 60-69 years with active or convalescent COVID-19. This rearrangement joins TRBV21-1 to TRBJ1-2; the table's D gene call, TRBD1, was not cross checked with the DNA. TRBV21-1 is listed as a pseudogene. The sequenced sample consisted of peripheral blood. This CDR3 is CASSKGPGGSGYTF. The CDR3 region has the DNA TGTGCCAGCAGCAAAGGTCCAGGGGGAAGTGGCTACACCTTC.